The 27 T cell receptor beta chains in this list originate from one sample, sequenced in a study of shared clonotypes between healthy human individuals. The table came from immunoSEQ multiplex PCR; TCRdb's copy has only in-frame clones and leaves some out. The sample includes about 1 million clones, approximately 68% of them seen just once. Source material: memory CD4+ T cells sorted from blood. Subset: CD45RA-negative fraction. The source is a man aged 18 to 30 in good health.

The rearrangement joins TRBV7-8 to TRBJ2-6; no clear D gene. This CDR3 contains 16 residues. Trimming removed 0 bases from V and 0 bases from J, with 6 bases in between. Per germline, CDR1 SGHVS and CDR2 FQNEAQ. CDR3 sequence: CASSLATRSGANVLTF. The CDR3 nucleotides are TGTGCCAGCAGCTTAGCGACACGCTCTGGGGCCAACGTCCTGACTTTC.

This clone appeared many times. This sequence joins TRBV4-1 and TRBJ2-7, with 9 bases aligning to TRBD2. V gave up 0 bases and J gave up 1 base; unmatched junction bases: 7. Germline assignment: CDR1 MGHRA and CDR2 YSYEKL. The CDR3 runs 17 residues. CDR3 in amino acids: CASSQDPSGGPSYEQYF. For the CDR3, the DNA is TGCGCCAGCAGCCAAGATCCCAGCGGGGGGCCGTCCTACGAGCAGTACTTC.

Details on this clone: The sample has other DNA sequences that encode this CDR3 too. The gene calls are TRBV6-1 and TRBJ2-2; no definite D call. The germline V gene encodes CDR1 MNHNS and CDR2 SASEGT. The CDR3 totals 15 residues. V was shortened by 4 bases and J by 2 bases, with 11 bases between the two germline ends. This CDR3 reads CASSVGQANTGELFF. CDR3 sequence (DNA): TGTGCCAGCAGTGTCGGCCAGGCTAACACCGGGGAGCTGTTTTTT.

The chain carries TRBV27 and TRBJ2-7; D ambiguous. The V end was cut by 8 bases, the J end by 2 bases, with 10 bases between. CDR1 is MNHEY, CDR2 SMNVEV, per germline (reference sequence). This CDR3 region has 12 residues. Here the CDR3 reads CASAPSPYEQYF. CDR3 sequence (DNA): TGTGCCAGCGCACCGTCTCCCTACGAGCAGTACTTC.

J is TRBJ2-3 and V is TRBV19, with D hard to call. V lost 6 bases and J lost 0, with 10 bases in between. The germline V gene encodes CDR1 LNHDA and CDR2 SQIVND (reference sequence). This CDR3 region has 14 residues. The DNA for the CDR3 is TGTGCCAGTAGCCCGACTCCTAGCACAGATACGCAGTATTTT. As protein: CASSPTPSTDTQYF.

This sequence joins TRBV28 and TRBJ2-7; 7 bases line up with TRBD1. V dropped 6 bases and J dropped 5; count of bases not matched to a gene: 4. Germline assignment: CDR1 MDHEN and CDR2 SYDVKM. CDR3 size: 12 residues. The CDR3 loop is CASSYRGDEQYF. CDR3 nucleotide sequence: TGTGCCAGCAGCTACAGGGGCGACGAGCAGTACTTC.

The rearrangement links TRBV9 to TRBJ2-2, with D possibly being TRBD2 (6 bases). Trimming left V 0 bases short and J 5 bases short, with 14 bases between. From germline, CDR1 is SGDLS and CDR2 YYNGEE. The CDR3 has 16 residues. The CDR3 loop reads CASSVAGGLQTGELFF. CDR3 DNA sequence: TGTGCCAGCAGCGTAGCTGGGGGGTTACAAACCGGGGAGCTGTTTTTT.

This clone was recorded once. The CDR3 is CSAIEGYGYTF. The CDR3 DNA sequence: TGCAGTGCTATCGAAGGCTATGGCTACACCTTC. V and J are TRBV20-1 and TRBJ1-2; D gene ambiguous. V gave up 4 bases and J gave up 4 bases, with 7 bases separating them. Germline V gene lookup returns CDR1 DFQATT and CDR2 SNEGSKA (reference sequence). This CDR3 spans 11 amino acids.

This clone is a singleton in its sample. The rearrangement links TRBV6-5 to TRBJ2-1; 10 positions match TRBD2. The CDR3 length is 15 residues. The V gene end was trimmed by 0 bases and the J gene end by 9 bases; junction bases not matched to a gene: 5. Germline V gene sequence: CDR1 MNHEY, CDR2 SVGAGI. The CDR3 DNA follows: TGTGCCAGCAGTTACTCGGGGACTAGCGCTGGTGAGCAGTTCTTC. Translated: CASSYSGTSAGEQFF.

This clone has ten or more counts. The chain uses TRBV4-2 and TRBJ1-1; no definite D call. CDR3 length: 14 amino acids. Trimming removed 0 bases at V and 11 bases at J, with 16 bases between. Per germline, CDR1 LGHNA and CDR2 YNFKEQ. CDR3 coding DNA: TGTGCCAGCAGCCAAGATAAGCACTCATTAGACGCTTTCTTT. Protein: CASSQDKHSLDAFF.

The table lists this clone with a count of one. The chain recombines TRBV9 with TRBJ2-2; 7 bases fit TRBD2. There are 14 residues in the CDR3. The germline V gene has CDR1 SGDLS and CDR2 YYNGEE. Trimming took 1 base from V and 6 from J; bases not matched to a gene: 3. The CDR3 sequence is CASSVRGEAGELFF. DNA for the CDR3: TGTGCCAGCAGCGTACGGGGGGAGGCCGGGGAGCTGTTTTTT. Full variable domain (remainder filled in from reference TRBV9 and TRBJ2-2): DSGVTQTPKHLITATGQRVTLRCSPRSGDLSVYWYQQSLDQGLQFLIQYYNGEERAKGNILERFSAQQFPDLHSELNLSSLELGDSALYFCASSVRGEAGELFFGEGSRLTVL.

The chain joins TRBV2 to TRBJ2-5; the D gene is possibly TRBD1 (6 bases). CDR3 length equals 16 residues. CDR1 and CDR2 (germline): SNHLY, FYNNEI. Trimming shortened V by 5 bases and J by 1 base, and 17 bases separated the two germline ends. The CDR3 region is CASSQQGWMVQETQYF. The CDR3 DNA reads TGTGCCAGCAGTCAACAGGGTTGGATGGTCCAAGAGACCCAGTACTTC.

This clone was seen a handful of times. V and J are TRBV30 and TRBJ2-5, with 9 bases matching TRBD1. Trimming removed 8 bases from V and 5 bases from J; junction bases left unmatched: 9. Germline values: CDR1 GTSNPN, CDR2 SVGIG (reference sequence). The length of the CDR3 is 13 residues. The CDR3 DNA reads TGTGCCGGATTACAGGGGGCGCGGGAGACCCAGTACTTC. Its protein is CAGLQGARETQYF.

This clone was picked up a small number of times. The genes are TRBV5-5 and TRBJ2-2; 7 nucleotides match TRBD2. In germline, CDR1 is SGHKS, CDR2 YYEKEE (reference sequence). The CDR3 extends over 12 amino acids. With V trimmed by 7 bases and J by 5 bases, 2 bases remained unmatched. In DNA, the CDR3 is TGTGCCAGCGGGAGGGGTACCGGGGAGCTGTTTTTT. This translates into CASGRGTGELFF.

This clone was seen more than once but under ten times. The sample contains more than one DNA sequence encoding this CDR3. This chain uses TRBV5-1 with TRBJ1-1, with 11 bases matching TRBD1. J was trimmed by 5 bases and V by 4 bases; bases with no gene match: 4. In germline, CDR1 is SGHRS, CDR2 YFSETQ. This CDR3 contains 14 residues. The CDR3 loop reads CASSPGTGGTEAFF. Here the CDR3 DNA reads TGCGCCAGCAGCCCAGGGACAGGGGGTACTGAAGCTTTCTTT.

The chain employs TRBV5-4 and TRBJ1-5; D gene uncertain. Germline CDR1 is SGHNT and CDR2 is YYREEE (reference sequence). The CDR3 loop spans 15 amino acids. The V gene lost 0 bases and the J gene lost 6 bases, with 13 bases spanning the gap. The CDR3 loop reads CASSLGTETFQPQHF. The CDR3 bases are TGTGCCAGCAGCTTGGGGACTGAGACGTTTCAGCCCCAGCATTTT.

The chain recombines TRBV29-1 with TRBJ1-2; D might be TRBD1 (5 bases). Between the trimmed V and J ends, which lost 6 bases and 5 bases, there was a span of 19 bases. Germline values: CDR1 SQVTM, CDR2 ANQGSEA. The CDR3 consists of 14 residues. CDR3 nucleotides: TGCAGCGTCGCCCGGGACTCCGGGGCATATGGCTACACCTTC. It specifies CSVARDSGAYGYTF.

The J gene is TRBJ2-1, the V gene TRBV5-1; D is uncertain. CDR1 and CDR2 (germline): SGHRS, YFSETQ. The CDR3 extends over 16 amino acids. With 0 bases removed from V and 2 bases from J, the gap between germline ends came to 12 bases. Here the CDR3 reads CASSLVRDKAYNEQFF. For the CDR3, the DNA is TGCGCCAGCAGCTTGGTGCGAGATAAGGCCTACAATGAGCAGTTCTTC.

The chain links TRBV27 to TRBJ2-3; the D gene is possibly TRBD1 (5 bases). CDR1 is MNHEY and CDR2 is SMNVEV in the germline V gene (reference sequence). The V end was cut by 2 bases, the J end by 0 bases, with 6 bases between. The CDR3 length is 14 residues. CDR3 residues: CASSLDSSTDTQYF. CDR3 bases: TGTGCCAGCAGTTTAGACAGTAGCACAGATACGCAGTATTTT.

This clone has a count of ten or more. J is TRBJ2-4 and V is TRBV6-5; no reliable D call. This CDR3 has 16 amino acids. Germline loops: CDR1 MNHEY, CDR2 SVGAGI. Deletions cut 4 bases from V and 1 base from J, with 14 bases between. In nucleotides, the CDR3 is TGTGCCAGCAGTTCCTCCGGACCGGCGGCCAAAAACATTCAGTACTTC. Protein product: CASSSSGPAAKNIQYF.

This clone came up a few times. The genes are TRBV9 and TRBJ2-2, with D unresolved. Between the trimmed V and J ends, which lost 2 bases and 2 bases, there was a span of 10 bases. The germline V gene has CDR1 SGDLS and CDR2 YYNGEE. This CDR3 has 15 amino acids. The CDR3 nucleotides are TGTGCCAGCAGCGTCCAACTCTTTAACACCGGGGAGCTGTTTTTT. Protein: CASSVQLFNTGELFF.

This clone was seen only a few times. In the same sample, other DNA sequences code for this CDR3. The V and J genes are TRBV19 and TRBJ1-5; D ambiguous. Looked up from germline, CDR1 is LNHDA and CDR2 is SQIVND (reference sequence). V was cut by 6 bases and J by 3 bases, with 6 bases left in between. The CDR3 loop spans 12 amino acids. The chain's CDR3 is CASRGTNQPQHF. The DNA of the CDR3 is TGTGCCAGTAGAGGAACCAATCAGCCCCAGCATTTT.

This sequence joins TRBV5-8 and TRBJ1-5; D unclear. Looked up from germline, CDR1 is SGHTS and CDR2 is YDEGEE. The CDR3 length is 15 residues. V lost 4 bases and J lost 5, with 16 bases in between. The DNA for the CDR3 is TGTGCCAGCAGCCCGCTGTTGGGCATTTATCAGCCCCAGCATTTT. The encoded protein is CASSPLLGIYQPQHF.

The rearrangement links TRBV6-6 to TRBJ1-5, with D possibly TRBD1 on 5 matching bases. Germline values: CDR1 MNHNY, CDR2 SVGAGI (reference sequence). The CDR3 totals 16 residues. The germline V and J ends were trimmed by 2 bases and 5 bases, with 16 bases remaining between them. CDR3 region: CASSYPGALVDQPQHF. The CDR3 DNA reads TGTGCCAGCAGTTACCCCGGGGCGCTTGTAGATCAGCCCCAGCATTTT.

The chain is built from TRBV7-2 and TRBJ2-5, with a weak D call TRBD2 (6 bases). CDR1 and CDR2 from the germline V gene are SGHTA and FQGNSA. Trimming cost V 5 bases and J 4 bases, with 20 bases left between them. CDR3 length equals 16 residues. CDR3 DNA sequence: TGTGCCAGCAGCCCGATAGGGACTCTGGAAGGAGAGACCCAGTACTTC. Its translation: CASSPIGTLEGETQYF. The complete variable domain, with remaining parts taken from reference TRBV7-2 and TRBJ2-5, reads GAGVSQSPSNKVTEKGKDVELRCDPISGHTALYWYRQSLGQGLEFLIYFQGNSAPDKSGLPSDRFSAERTGGSVSTLTIQRTQQEDSAVYLCASSPIGTLEGETQYFGPGTRLLVL.

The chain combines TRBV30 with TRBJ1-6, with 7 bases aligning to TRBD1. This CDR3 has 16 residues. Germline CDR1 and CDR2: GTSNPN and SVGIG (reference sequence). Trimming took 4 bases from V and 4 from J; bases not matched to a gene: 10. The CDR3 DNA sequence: TGTGCCTGGAACCAGGGGACAGCCGTTTATAATTCACCCCTCCACTTT. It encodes CAWNQGTAVYNSPLHF.

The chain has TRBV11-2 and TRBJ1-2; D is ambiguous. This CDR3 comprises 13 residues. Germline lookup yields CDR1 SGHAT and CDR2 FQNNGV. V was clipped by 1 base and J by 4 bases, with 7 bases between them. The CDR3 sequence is CASSLGALYGYTF. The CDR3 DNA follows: TGTGCCAGCAGCTTAGGGGCTCTCTATGGCTACACCTTC.